The 14 T cell receptor beta chains given below trace back to one sample, sequenced in a study of cytomegalovirus exposure and HLA in healthy donors. Amplification used 60 Vbeta primers and 13 Jbeta primers. The table came from immunoSEQ multiplex PCR; TCRdb's copy has only in-frame clones and leaves some out. In the table there are roughly 56,000 clones, about four fifths of which are singletons. Sequenced: PBMCs. The source is a boy aged 5 to 17 in good health and CMV-seropositive.

The chain is built from TRBV5-1 and TRBJ2-5, with 7 bases fitting TRBD2. CDR1 is SGHRS, CDR2 YFSETQ, per germline. Trimming at V came to 6 bases and at J to 2 bases, leaving 10 bases not matched to a gene. This CDR3 has 15 amino acids. This CDR3 reads CASKRAGELQETQYF. In nucleotides, the CDR3 is TGCGCCAGCAAAAGGGCGGGGGAATTACAAGAGACCCAGTACTTC. The variable domain in full, completed from reference TRBV5-1 and TRBJ2-5, reads KAGVTQTPRYLIKTRGQQVTLSCSPISGHRSVSWYQQTPGQGLQFLFEYFSETQRNKGNFPGRFSGRQFSNSRSEMNVSTLELGDSALYLCASKRAGELQETQYFGPGTRLLVL.

V usage is TRBV20-1 and J usage is TRBJ2-1; weak D call: TRBD2 (6 bases). CDR3 length: 11 amino acids. CDR1 and CDR2 (germline): DFQATT, SNEGSKA (reference sequence). The CDR3 coding sequence is TGCAGGGCTTGGGGGGTTGGAGAGCAGTTCTTC. Residues: CRAWGVGEQFF.

The rearrangement uses TRBV4-2 and TRBJ1-2; D gene uncertain. The CDR3 runs to 14 residues. Germline V CDR1 and CDR2: LGHNA, YNFKEQ. Between the trimmed V and J ends, which lost 1 base and 7 bases, there was a span of 13 bases. The CDR3 coding sequence is TGTGCCAGCAGCCAAGGGAACCGGGAAACTGGCTACACCTTC. It is translated as CASSQGNRETGYTF.

This clone is a singleton in its sample. The chain combines TRBV19 with TRBJ1-5; 9 nucleotides match TRBD1. J gave up 4 bases and V 11 bases, and 6 bases lay outside the gene matches. The CDR3 covers 13 residues. CDR1 is LNHDA, CDR2 SQIVND, per germline (reference sequence). The CDR3 DNA is TGTGCCTCGGGACAGGGACAAAATCAGCCCCAGCATTTT. It specifies CASGQGQNQPQHF.

V and J are TRBV19 and TRBJ2-7; tentatively, D is TRBD2 (5 bases). Germline loops: CDR1 LNHDA, CDR2 SQIVND (reference sequence). CDR3 length equals 13 residues. V lost 5 bases to trimming and J lost 4 bases, with 12 bases between them. This CDR3 reads CASSAGLTYEQYF. CDR3 DNA: TGTGCCAGTAGTGCCGGACTTACGTACGAGCAGTACTTC.

The chain has TRBV5-1 and TRBJ1-1; TRBD1 aligns across 11 bases. V lost 4 bases to trimming and J lost 7 bases; unmatched junction nucleotides: 6. The germline V gene encodes CDR1 SGHRS and CDR2 YFSETQ. The CDR3 contains 14 residues. The CDR3 DNA is TGCGCCAGCAGCCCCCGGACAGGGGGCGGTGAAGCTTTCTTT. Its protein product is CASSPRTGGGEAFF.

The CDR3 DNA reads TGTGCCACCAGCAGAGACCCTTCCTACGAGCAGTACTTC. It codes for CATSRDPSYEQYF. V is TRBV15 and J is TRBJ2-7; D is unclear. The germline V and J ends were trimmed by 0 bases and 1 base, with 4 bases remaining between them. Germline CDR1 LNHNV, CDR2 YYDKDF (reference sequence). This CDR3 contains 13 residues.

V usage is TRBV10-1 and J usage is TRBJ2-2; D possibly corresponds to TRBD2 (5 bases). The germline V gene encodes CDR1 WNHNN and CDR2 SYGVQD (reference sequence). The CDR3 runs 14 residues. V lost 5 bases and J 5 bases, leaving 12 bases between the germline ends. CDR3 coding DNA: TGCGCCAGCAGTATCCGGGGTTGGACCGGGGAGCTGTTTTTT. This sequence encodes CASSIRGWTGELFF.

CDR3 residues: CASSLGGGPNESPLHF. CDR3 DNA sequence: TGTGCCAGCAGCTTGGGGGGGGGCCCAAACGAATCACCCCTCCACTTT. V usage is TRBV5-4 and J usage is TRBJ1-6, with a possible D match to TRBD1 (6 bases). This CDR3 comprises 16 residues. V was pared by 0 bases and J by 10 bases, with 17 bases between. Germline V gives CDR1 SGHNT, CDR2 YYREEE (reference sequence). Supplemented by reference TRBV5-4 and TRBJ1-6, the full variable domain reads ETGVTQSPTHLIKTRGQQVTLRCSSQSGHNTVSWYQQALGQGPQFIFQYYREEENGRGNFPPRFSGLQFPNYSSELNVNALELDDSALYLCASSLGGGPNESPLHFGNGTRLTVT.

This clone was counted only a few times. This chain joins TRBV9 and TRBJ2-5, with 8 nucleotides matching TRBD2. V shed 4 bases, J shed 4 bases, and the junction held 9 bases outside the gene matches. The CDR3 spans 15 residues. Germline CDR1 SGDLS, CDR2 YYNGEE. In DNA, the CDR3 is TGTGCCAGCAGCTCCGGGACTAGTACCTCAGAGACCCAGTACTTC. Its protein product is CASSSGTSTSETQYF.

The chain joins TRBV5-6 to TRBJ1-2; 7 bases are a match to TRBD1. CDR3 length: 15 residues. V dropped 4 bases and J dropped 0; count of bases not matched to a gene: 6. Germline V gives CDR1 SGHDT, CDR2 YYEEEE. CDR3 sequence: CASSPPGTANYGYTF. CDR3 sequence (DNA): TGTGCCAGCAGCCCCCCGGGGACAGCTAACTATGGCTACACCTTC.

V gene TRBV5-6 combines with J gene TRBJ2-5, with a tentative D call TRBD2 (6 bases). Gene TRBJ2-7 matches the end of the DNA better, so the J call may be wrong. CDR1 SGHDT and CDR2 YYEEEE come from the germline V gene. The CDR3 has 13 residues. CDR3 residues: CASMGDSYYEQYF. The DNA for the CDR3 is TGTGCCAGCATGGGGGACTCCTATTACGAGCAGTACTTC.

This clone was observed a single time. The rearrangement joins TRBV7-2 to TRBJ2-1; D possibly corresponds to TRBD1 (7 bases). V was pared by 3 bases and J by 0 bases, with 9 bases between. The CDR3 is 15 amino acids. Germline V gives CDR1 SGHTA, CDR2 FQGNSA. The CDR3, as DNA: TGTGCCAGCAGCTTCCAGGGGGGCTCCTACAATGAGCAGTTCTTC. This translates into CASSFQGGSYNEQFF. Combining the CDR3 with reference TRBV7-2 and TRBJ2-1 gives the whole variable domain GAGVSQSPSNKVTEKGKDVELRCDPISGHTALYWYRQSLGQGLEFLIYFQGNSAPDKSGLPSDRFSAERTGGSVSTLTIQRTQQEDSAVYLCASSFQGGSYNEQFFGPGTRLTVL.

This rearrangement joins TRBV6-1 to TRBJ1-2, with a weak D call TRBD1 (6 bases). Germline CDR1 is MNHNS and CDR2 is SASEGT. CDR3 size: 13 residues. The V gene lost 6 bases and the J gene lost 6 bases, with 14 bases spanning the gap. DNA of the CDR3: TGTGCCAGCAGCGCCGACAGGTTTAATGGCTACACCTTC. Encoded protein: CASSADRFNGYTF.